A selection of T cell receptor beta chains follows, all from one sample in a study of blood T cell repertoires in COVID-19. Clones were read by immunoSEQ multiplex PCR, and TCRdb kept only the in-frame ones, dropping some. The sample includes 100,000 to 150,000 clones, approximately 85% of them seen just once. The sequenced material came from peripheral blood. The source of these receptors is an elderly woman with COVID-19, enrolled during active disease. Both conserved end residues are part of each CDR3. Each record gives: V gene, clone size, D gene, J gene, CDR3 DNA, CDR3 protein. D genes are given only for firm matches. Not all rows give a size; the values are once, few, many and, for expanded clones, a class.

v_gene: TRBV11-2
abundance: .
d_gene: .
j_gene: TRBJ1-1
CDR3nt: TGTGCCAGCAGCCTAACCCAGGGAAACACTGAAGCTTTCTTT
CDR3aa: CASSLTQGNTEAFF

v_gene: TRBV3-1/TRBV3-2
abundance: .
d_gene: .
j_gene: TRBJ2-3
CDR3nt: TGTGCCAGCAGCCCTTTCGGCGGGATGGATACGCAGTATTTT
CDR3aa: CASSPFGGMDTQYF

v_gene: TRBV3-1/TRBV3-2
abundance: .
d_gene: TRBD1
j_gene: TRBJ1-6
CDR3nt: TGTGCCAGCAAGGGGGCCAGGGACTTTCATAATTCACCCCTCCACTTT
CDR3aa: CASKGARDFHNSPLHF

v_gene: TRBV24-1
abundance: .
d_gene: TRBD2
j_gene: TRBJ2-1
CDR3nt: TGTGCCACCAGTGATAGCGGGAGGGGCAATGAGCAGTTCTTC
CDR3aa: CATSDSGRGNEQFF

v_gene: TRBV9
abundance: once
d_gene: .
j_gene: TRBJ1-3
CDR3nt: TGTGCCAGCAGCGTAACACAGGCTCCAGGAAACACCATATATTTT
CDR3aa: CASSVTQAPGNTIYF

v_gene: TRBV5-4
abundance: .
d_gene: TRBD1
j_gene: TRBJ1-2
CDR3nt: TGTGCCAGCAGCTCCCCTGGGACAGGGTATGGCTACACCTTC
CDR3aa: CASSSPGTGYGYTF

v_gene: TRBV18
abundance: .
d_gene: .
j_gene: TRBJ1-1
CDR3nt: TGTGCCAGCTCGGGGATCTCAGGGACTGAAGCTTTCTTT
CDR3aa: CASSGISGTEAFF

v_gene: TRBV3-1/TRBV3-2
abundance: .
d_gene: TRBD2
j_gene: TRBJ2-7
CDR3nt: TGTGCCAGCAGCCAAGGCGGACTAGGGTACGAGCAGTACTTC
CDR3aa: CASSQGGLGYEQYF

v_gene: TRBV7-2
abundance: .
d_gene: TRBD2
j_gene: TRBJ2-5
CDR3nt: TGTGCCAGCAGCCAGGGACTAGCGGTCGAGACCCAGTACTTC
CDR3aa: CASSQGLAVETQYF

v_gene: TRBV19
abundance: .
d_gene: TRBD1
j_gene: TRBJ2-2
CDR3nt: TGTGCCAGTAGTATCGGACAGGGCAACACCGGGGAGCTGTTTTTT
CDR3aa: CASSIGQGNTGELFF

v_gene: TRBV7-6
abundance: .
d_gene: .
j_gene: TRBJ2-4
CDR3nt: TGTGCCAGCAGCCTCGGAACGGCCACTTTGTCAGGGATTCAGTACTTC
CDR3aa: CASSLGTATLSGIQYF

v_gene: TRBV29-1
abundance: .
d_gene: TRBD1
j_gene: TRBJ2-7
CDR3nt: TGCAGCGTCTCCCCCGGACAGGCTTTAATATCTCGGGAGCAGTACTTC
CDR3aa: CSVSPGQALISREQYF

v_gene: TRBV15
abundance: .
d_gene: TRBD2
j_gene: TRBJ2-3
CDR3nt: TGTGCCACCAGCAAGCGGGATCCGGCAGATACGCAGTATTTT
CDR3aa: CATSKRDPADTQYF

v_gene: TRBV4-2
abundance: .
d_gene: TRBD2
j_gene: TRBJ2-2
CDR3nt: TGTGCCAGCAGCCAAGATAGGGGTCGCCAAGCGGGAGGGCTAGGCACCGGGGAGCTGTTTTTT
CDR3aa: CASSQDRGRQAGGLGTGELFF

v_gene: TRBV5-1
abundance: .
d_gene: .
j_gene: TRBJ2-1
CDR3nt: TGCGCCAGCAGCCTAGAGGTCTACAATGAGCAGTTCTTC
CDR3aa: CASSLEVYNEQFF

v_gene: TRBV7-9
abundance: few
d_gene: .
j_gene: TRBJ2-7
CDR3nt: TGTGCCAGCAGCTACAGCAGGGCAGGTGGCGAGCAGTACTTC
CDR3aa: CASSYSRAGGEQYF

v_gene: TRBV10-3
abundance: once
d_gene: TRBD2
j_gene: TRBJ2-7
CDR3nt: TGTGCCATCAGTGACGGGACTAGCGGGAGAAAGTACTTC
CDR3aa: CAISDGTSGRKYF

v_gene: TRBV5-4
abundance: .
d_gene: .
j_gene: TRBJ2-1
CDR3nt: TGTGCCAGCAGCTCCTCGGCGGGCCTGAGCTCCTACAATGAGCAGTTCTTC
CDR3aa: CASSSSAGLSSYNEQFF

v_gene: TRBV7-2
abundance: .
d_gene: .
j_gene: TRBJ1-3
CDR3nt: TGTGCCAGCAGTTCAGTAGAAGGGGTCCTCCTTGGAAACACCATATATTTT
CDR3aa: CASSSVEGVLLGNTIYF

v_gene: TRBV7-6
abundance: once
d_gene: .
j_gene: TRBJ2-7
CDR3nt: TGTGCCAGCAGCTCGAGTGTTACTTCATCCTACGAGCAGTACTTC
CDR3aa: CASSSSVTSSYEQYF

v_gene: TRBV5-5
abundance: once
d_gene: .
j_gene: TRBJ2-1
CDR3nt: TGTGCCAGCAGCTTGACCGCAGGTCTAAGCTCCTACAATGAGCAGTTCTTC
CDR3aa: CASSLTAGLSSYNEQFF

v_gene: TRBV6-5
abundance: .
d_gene: .
j_gene: TRBJ1-1
CDR3nt: TGTGCCAGCAGTACCCGGGGGTGGGGAAACACTGAAGCTTTCTTT
CDR3aa: CASSTRGWGNTEAFF